These 2 T cell receptor beta chains were sequenced from one sample in a study of vaccination effects on CD4 cells after COVID-19. Expansion with viral peptide pools was applied to antigen-specific CD4+ T cells by the ViraFEST assay prior to sequencing. Following culture for around 10 days, CD4+ T cells were isolated. In the vaccine recipients, nucleocapsid antibodies were negative and there was no prior SARS-CoV-2 infection. The antigens these receptors bind are not known. Sequenced by immunoSEQ multiplex PCR; TCRdb stores in-frame clones only, minus some. The repertoire holds roughly 30,000 clones, with 60% to 75% as singletons. Source: CD4+ T cells from PBMCs cultured with HCoV-OC43 spike peptides, taken before COVID-19 vaccination. Subset denoted: HCoV-OC43 spike overlapping peptide pool stimulation. The source of these receptors is a human donor who received a COVID-19 vaccine.

CDR3 region: CAISDGVGSEAFF. Here the CDR3 DNA reads TGTGCCATCAGTGATGGGGTTGGGTCTGAAGCTTTCTTT. This chain joins TRBV10-3 and TRBJ1-1; D call uncertain. Trimming removed 3 bases at V and 6 bases at J, with 11 bases between. CDR1 ENHRY and CDR2 SYGVKD come from the germline V gene. The CDR3 loop spans 13 amino acids.

This chain joins TRBV20-1 and TRBJ2-1, with D tentatively TRBD1 (6 bases). This CDR3 has 12 residues. Trimming stripped 3 bases from V and 8 bases from J, with 11 bases between. Germline V CDR1 and CDR2: DFQATT, SNEGSKA (reference sequence). The CDR3 nucleotides are TGCAGTGCTAGTGGGGGCTGGGATGAGCAGTTCTTC. Protein: CSASGGWDEQFF.